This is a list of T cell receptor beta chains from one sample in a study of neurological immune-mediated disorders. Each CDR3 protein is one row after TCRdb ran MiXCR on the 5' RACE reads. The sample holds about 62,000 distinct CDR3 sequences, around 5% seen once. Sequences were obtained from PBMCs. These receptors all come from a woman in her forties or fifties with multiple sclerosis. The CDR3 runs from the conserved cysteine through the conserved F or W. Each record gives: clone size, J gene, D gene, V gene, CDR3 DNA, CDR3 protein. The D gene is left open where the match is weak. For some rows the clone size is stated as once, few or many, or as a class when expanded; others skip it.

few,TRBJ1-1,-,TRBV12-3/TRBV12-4,TGTGCCAGCAGTTTAGGCATTACTCGAGAAGCTTTCTTT,CASSLGITREAFF
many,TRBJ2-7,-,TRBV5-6,TGTGCCAGCAGCTCTGGAATCTACGAGCAGTACTTC,CASSSGIYEQYF
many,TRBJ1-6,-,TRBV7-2,TGTGCCAGCAGCCTTAGCGTAGGCAGTATAGGCTCACCCCTCCACTTT,CASSLSVGSIGSPLHF
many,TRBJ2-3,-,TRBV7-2,TGTGCCAGCAGCCCGACAATTGGGATCCCCACAGATACGCAGTATTTT,CASSPTIGIPTDTQYF
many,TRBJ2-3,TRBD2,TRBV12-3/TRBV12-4,TGTGCCAGCAGTTTTCGGGGGGGAGATACGCAGTATTTT,CASSFRGGDTQYF
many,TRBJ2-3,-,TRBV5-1,TGCGCCAGCAGCTTGCGTTCCAGGGGACACACAGATATGCAGTATTTT,CASSLRSRGHTDMQYF
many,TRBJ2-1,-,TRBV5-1,TGCGCCAGCAGCTTGGCGGGGGCTTCAACAAATGAGCAGTTCTTC,CASSLAGASTNEQFF
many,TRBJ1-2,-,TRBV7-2,TGTGCCAGCAGCTTAGGGCAGTTCTATGGCTACACCTTC,CASSLGQFYGYTF
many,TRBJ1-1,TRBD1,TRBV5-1,TGCGCCAGCAGCTTGAACCCGGGACAGAAGAGTCATGCTTTCTTT,CASSLNPGQKSHAFF
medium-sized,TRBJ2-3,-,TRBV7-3,TGTGCCAGCAGCGCAACGAGGGGAGATACGCAGTATTTT,CASSATRGDTQYF
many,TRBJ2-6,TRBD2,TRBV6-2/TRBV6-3,TGTGCCAGCAGTTACTCGCGGGGGGCTGGGGCCAACGTCCTGACTTTC,CASSYSRGAGANVLTF
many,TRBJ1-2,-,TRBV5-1,TGCGCCAGCAGCTTCCAGGGGAGTGAGTATGGCTACACCTTC,CASSFQGSEYGYTF
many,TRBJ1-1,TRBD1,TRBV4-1,TGCGCCAGCAGCTTAACTCAGGGGGCCACTGAAGCTTTCTTT,CASSLTQGATEAFF
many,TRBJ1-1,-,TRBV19,TGTGCCAGTAGTATAAAGACGGTGAACACTGAAGCTTTCTTT,CASSIKTVNTEAFF
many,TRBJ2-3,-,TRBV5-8,TGTGCCAGCAGCTTGAAGGGAGCAGATACGCAGTATTTT,CASSLKGADTQYF
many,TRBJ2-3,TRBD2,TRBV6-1,TGTGCCAGCAGTGATACTAGCGGGGGTCCAGATACGCAGTATTTT,CASSDTSGGPDTQYF
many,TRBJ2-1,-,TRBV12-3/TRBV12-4,TGTGCCAGCAGTCCAGATAGGCTTGGGCTAGCTGGTAATGAGCAGTTCTTC,CASSPDRLGLAGNEQFF
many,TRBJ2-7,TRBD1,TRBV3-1,TGTGCCAGCAGCAGGGGACAGTCCTACGAGCAGTACTTC,CASSRGQSYEQYF
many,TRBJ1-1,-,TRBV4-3,TGCGCCAGCAGCCACCTAGGGGAGGCTTTCTTT,CASSHLGEAFF
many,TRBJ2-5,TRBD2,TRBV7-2,TGTGCCAGCAGCTTAGGTTTTAGCGGGGGGCGGGTGGAGACCCAGTACTTC,CASSLGFSGGRVETQYF
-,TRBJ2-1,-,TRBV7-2,TGTGCCAGCAGCATGGGACAATACAATGAGCAGTTCTTC,CASSMGQYNEQFF
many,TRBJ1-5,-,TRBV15,TGTGCCACCAGCAGTTTCATTCGGGGCAATCAGCCCCAGCATTTT,CATSSFIRGNQPQHF
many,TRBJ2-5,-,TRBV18,TGTGCCAGCTCACCTAACATCCGGGAAGAGACCCAGTACTTC,CASSPNIREETQYF
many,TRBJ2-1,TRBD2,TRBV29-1,TGCAGCGTTGACCTAGCGGGGGTTTACAATGAGCAGTTCTTC,CSVDLAGVYNEQFF
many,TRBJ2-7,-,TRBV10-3,TGTGCCATCAGTACTACAGGGAGCTCCTACGAGCAGTACTTC,CAISTTGSSYEQYF
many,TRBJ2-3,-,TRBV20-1,TGCAGTGCTGAGGGGGCAGATACGCAGTATTTT,CSAEGADTQYF
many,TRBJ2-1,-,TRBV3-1,TGTGCCAGCAGCTCACCTGTCAAGCAGTTCTTC,CASSSPVKQFF
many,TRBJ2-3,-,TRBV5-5,TGTGCCAGCAGCGACCTTACAGATACGCAGTATTTT,CASSDLTDTQYF
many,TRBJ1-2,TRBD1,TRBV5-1,TGCGCCAGCAGCGTGGACAGGTTCTATGGCTACACCTTC,CASSVDRFYGYTF
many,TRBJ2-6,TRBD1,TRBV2,TGTGCCAGCTCCGGGACAGGGGGCCCTGGGGCCAACGTCCTGACTTTC,CASSGTGGPGANVLTF
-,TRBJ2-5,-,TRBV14,TGTGCCAGCAGCCAGGCCGTAGCGGCGGGGAAAGAGACCCAGTACTTC,CASSQAVAAGKETQYF
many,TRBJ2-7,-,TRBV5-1,TGCGCCAGCAGTGAGCCCAGCGCCTACGAGCAGTACTTC,CASSEPSAYEQYF
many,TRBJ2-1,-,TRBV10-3,TGTGCCATCAGTCAGGACAATGAGCAGTTCTTC,CAISQDNEQFF
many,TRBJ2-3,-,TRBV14,TGTGCCAGCTCCCCGAGGGATACGCAGTATTTT,CASSPRDTQYF
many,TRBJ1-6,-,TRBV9,TGTGCCAGCAGCGTAGTCCAGCATAATTCACCCCTCAACTTT,CASSVVQHNSPLNF
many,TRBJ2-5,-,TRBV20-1,TGCAGTGCTAGAGAGGGGCGGGGCCAAGAGACCCAGTACTTC,CSAREGRGQETQYF
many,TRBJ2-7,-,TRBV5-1,TGCGCCAGCAGCTCAGGATCCCTCCTCTACGAGCAGTACTTC,CASSSGSLLYEQYF
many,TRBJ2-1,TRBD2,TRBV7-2,TGTGCCAGCAGCCGAACTAGCGGCGGGTACAATGAGCAGTTCTTC,CASSRTSGGYNEQFF
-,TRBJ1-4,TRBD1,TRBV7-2,TGTGCCAGCAGCCTATCGACAGGGGGCTATGAAAAACTGTTTTTT,CASSLSTGGYEKLFF
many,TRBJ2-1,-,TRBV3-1,TGTGCCAGCAGCCAAGAAGGCAGGGCAGGACAGTTCTTC,CASSQEGRAGQFF
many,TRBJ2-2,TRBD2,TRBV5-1,TGCGCCAGCAGCGCTGGGGGGGCCGGGGAGCTGTTTTTT,CASSAGGAGELFF
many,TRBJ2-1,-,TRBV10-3,TGTGCCATCAGTCGCGGTCGGAATGAGCAGTTCTTC,CAISRGRNEQFF
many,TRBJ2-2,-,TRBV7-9,TGTGCCAGCAGCTTGCCAAGTCCCGAGCTGTTTTTT,CASSLPSPELFF
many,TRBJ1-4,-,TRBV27,TGTGCCAGCAGTTCTACAGGGACCCTAGGTGAAAAACTGTTTTTT,CASSSTGTLGEKLFF
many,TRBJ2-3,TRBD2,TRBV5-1,TGCGCCAGCAGCCTGACTAGCGGGGGCCTTCAGGAGTCGCAGTATTTT,CASSLTSGGLQESQYF
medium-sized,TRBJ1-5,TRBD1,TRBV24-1,TGTGCCACCAGGGGACAGGGTTCTGATCAGCCCCAGAATTTT,CATRGQGSDQPQNF
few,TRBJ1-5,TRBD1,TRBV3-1,TGTGCCAGCAGCCTCTCCAGGGGGCAGCCCCAGAATTTT,CASSLSRGQPQNF
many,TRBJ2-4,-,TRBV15,TGTGCCACCAGCCCAAGAGTGGGGGACATTCAGTACTTC,CATSPRVGDIQYF
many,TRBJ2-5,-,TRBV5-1,TGCGCCAGCAGCTTGACAGGGGAGACCCAGTACTTC,CASSLTGETQYF
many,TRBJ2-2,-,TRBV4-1,TGCGCCAGCAGCCGAGTAAGCGACACCGGGGAGCTGTTTTTT,CASSRVSDTGELFF
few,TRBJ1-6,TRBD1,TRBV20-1,TGCAGTGCTAGCCGACAGGGGGGCAATAATTCACCCCTCCACTTT,CSASRQGGNNSPLHF
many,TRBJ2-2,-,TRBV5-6,TGTGCCAGCAGCGTGGGGCAGAACACCGGGGAGCTGTTTTTT,CASSVGQNTGELFF
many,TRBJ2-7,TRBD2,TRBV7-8,TGTGCCAGCAGCTTAGCTAGCGGGACCGTTTACGAGCAGTACTTC,CASSLASGTVYEQYF
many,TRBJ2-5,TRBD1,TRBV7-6,TGTGCCAGCAGCTTAGCTTCACAGGGGGCCGGGGAGACCCAGTACTTC,CASSLASQGAGETQYF